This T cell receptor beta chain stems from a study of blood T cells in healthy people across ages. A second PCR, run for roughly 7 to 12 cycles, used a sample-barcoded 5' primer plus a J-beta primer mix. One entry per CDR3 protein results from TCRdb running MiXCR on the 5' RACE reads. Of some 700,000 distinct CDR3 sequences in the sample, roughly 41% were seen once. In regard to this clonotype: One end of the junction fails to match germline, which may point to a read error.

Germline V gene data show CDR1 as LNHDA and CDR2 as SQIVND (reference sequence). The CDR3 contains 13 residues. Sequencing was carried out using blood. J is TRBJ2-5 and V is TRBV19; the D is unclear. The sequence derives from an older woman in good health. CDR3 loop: CASSNQDQETQYF. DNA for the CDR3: TGTGCCAGCTCGAATCAGGACCAGGAGACCCAGTACTTC. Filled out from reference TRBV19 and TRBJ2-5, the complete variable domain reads DGGITQSPKYLFRKEGQNVTLSCEQNLNHDAMYWYRQDPGQGLRLIYYSQIVNDFQKGDIAEGYSVSREKKESFPLTVTSAQKNPTAFYLCASSNQDQETQYFGPGTRLLVL.